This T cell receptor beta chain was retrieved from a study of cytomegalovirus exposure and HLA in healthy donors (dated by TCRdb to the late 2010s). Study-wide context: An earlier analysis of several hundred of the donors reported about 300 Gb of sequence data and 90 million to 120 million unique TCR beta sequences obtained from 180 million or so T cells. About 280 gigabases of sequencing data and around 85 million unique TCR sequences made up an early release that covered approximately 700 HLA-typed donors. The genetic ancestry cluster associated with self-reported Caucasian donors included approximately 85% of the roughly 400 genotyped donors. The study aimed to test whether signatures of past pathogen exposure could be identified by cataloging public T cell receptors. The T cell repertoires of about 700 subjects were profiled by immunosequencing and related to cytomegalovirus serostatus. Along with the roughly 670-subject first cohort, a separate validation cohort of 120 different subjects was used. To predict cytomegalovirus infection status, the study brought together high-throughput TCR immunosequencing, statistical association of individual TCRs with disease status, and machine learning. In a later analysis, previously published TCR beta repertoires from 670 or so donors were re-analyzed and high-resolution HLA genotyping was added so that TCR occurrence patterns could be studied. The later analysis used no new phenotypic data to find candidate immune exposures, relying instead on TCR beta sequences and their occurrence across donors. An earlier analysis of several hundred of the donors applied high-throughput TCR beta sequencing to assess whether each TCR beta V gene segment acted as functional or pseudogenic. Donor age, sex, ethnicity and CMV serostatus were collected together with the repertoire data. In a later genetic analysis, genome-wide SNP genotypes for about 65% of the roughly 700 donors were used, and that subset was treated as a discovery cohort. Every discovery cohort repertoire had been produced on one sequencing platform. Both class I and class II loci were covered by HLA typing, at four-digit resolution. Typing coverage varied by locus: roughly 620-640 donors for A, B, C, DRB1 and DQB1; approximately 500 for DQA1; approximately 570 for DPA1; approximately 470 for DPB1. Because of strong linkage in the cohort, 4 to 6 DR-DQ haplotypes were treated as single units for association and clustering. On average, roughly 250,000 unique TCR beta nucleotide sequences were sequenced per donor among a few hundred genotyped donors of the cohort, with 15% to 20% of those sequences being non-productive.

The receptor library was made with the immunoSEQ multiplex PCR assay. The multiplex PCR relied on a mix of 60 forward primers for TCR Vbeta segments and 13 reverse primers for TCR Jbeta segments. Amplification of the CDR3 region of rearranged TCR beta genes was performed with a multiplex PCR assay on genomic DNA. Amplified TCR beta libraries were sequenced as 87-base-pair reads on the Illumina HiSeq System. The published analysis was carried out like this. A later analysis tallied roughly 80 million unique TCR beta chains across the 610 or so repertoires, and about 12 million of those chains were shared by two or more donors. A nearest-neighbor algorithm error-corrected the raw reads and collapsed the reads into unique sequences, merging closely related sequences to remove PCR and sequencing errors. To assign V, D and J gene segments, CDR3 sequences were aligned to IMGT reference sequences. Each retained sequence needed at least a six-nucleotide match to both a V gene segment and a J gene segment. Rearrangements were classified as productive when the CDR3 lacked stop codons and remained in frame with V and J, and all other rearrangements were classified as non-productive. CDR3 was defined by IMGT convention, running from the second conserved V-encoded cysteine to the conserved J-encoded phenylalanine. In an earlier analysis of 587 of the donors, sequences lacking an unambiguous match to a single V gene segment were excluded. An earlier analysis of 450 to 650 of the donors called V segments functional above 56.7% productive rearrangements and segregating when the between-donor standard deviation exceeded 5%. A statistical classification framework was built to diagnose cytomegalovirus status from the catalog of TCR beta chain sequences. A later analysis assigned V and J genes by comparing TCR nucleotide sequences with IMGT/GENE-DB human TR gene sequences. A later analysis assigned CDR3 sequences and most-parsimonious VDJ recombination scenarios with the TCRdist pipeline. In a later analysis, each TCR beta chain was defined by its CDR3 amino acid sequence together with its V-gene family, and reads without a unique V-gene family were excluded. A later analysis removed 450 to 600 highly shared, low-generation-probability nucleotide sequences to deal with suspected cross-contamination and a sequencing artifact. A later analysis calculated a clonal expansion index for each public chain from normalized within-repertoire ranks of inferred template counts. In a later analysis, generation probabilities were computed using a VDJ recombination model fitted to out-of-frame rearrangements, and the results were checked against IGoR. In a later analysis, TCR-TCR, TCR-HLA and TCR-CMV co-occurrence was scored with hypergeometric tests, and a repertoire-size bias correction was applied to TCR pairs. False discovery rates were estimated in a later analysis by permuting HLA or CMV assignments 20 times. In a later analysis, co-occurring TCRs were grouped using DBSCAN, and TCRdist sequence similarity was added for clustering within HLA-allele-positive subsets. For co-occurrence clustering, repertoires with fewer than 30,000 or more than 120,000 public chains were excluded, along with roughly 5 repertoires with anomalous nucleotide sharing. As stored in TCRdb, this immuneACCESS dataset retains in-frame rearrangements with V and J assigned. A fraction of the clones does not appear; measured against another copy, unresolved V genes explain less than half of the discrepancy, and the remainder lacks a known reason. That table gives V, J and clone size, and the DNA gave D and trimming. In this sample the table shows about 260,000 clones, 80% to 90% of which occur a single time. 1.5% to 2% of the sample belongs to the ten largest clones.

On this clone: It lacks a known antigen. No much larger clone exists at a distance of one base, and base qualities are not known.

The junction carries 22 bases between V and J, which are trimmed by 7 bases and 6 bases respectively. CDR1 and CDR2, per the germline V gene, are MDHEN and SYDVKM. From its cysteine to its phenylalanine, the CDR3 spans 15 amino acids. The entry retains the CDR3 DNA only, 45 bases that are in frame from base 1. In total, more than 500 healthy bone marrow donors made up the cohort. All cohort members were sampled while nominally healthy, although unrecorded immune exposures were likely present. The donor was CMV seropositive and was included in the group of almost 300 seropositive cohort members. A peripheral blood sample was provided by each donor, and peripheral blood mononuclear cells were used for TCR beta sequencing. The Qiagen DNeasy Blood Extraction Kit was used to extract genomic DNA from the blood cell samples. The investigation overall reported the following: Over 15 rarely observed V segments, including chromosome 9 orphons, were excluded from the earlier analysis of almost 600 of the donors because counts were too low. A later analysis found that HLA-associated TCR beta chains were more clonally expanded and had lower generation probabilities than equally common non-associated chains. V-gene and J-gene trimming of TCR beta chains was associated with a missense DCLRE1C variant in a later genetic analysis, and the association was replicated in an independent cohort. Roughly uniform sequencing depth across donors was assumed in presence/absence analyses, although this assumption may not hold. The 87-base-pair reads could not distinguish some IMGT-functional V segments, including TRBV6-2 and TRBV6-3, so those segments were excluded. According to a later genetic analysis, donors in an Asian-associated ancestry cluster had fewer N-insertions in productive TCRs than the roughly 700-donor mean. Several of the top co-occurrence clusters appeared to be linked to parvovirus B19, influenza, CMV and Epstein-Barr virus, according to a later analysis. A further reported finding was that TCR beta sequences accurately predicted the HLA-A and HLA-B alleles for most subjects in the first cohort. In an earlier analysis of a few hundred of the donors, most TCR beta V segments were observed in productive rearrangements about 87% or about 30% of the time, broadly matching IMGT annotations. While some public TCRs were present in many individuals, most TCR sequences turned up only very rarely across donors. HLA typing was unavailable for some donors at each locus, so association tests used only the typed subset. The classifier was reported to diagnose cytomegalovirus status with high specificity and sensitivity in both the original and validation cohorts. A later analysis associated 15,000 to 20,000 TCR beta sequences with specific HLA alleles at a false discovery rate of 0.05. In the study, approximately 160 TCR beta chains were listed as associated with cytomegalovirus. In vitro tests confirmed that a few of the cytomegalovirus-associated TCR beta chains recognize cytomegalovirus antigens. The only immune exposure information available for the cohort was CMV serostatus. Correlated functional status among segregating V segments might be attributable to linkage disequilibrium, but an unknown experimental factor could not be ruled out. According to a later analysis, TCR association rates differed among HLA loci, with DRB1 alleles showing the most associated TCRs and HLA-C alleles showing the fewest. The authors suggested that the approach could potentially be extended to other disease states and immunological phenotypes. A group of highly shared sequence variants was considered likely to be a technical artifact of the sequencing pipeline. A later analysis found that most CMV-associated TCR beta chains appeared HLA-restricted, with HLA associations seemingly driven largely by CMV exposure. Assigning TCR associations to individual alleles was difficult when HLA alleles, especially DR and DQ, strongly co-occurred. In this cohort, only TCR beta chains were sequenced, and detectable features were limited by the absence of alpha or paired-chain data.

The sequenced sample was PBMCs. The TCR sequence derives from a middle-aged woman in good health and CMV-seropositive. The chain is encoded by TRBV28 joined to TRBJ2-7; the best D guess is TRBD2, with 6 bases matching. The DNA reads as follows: TGTGCCAGCATCCGCCGGGCGGGGATGGGTCTCGAGCAGTACTTC. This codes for CASIRRAGMGLEQYF.